The subject of this entry is one T cell receptor (beta chain). Method: immunoSEQ multiplex PCR; TCRdb's copy keeps in-frame clones and lacks some. There are 470,000 or so clones in the sample; around 85% occur only once, and roughly 3.1% lies in the top ten. The sample is drawn from a study of blood T cell repertoires in COVID-19. The V gene's germline CDR1 is LNHNV and CDR2 YYDKDF (reference sequence). The CDR3 covers 16 residues. Trimming removed 0 bases from V and 7 bases from J; junction bases left unmatched: 10. The receptor comes from a human donor in a cohort sampled during active COVID-19. Sequences were obtained from peripheral blood. This chain connects TRBV15 to TRBJ1-2; 8 bases are a match to TRBD1. As DNA, the CDR3 is TGTGCCACCAGCAGAGATACCGCCGGGACAGGTGGTGGCTACACCTTC. It encodes CATSRDTAGTGGGYTF.